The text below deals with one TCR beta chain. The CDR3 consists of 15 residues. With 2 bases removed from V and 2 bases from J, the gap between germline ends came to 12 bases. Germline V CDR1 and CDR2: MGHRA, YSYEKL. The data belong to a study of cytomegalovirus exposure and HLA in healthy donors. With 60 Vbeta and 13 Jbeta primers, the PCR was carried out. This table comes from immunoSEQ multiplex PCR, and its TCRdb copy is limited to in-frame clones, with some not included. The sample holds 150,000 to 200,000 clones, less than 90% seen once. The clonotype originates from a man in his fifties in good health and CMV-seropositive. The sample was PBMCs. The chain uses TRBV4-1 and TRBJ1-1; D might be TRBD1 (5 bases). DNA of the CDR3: TGCGCCAGCAGCCAACTAGCGACAGTCAACACTGAAGCTTTCTTT. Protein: CASSQLATVNTEAFF.